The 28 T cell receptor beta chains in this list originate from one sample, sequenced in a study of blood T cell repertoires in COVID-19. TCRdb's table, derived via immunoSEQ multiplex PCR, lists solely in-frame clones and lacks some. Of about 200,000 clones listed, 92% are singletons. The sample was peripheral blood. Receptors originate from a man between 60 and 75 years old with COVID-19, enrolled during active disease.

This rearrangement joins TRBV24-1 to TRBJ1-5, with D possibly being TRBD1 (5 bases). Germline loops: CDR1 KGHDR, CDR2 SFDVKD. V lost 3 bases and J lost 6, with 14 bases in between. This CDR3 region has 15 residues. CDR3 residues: CATSDRGTVGQPQHF. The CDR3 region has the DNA TGTGCCACCAGTGATAGGGGAACAGTGGGTCAGCCCCAGCATTTT.

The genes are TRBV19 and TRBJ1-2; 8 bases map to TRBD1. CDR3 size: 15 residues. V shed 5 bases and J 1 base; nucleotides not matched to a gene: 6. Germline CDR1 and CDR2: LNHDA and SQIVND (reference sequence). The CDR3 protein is CASSPDRGINYGYTF. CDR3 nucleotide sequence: TGTGCCAGTAGTCCCGACAGGGGCATTAACTATGGCTACACCTTC.

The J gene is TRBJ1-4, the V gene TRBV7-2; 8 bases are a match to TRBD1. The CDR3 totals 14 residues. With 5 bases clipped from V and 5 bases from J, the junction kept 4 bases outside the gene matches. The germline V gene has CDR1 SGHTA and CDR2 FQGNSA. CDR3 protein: CASSIRQGNEKLFF. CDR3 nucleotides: TGTGCCAGCAGCATCAGACAGGGGAATGAAAAACTGTTTTTT.

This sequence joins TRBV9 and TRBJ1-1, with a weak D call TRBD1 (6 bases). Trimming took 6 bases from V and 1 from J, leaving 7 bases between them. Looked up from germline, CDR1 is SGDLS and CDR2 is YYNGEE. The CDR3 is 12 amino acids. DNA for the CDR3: TGTGCCAGCACAGGGGCGAACACTGAAGCTTTCTTT. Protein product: CASTGANTEAFF.

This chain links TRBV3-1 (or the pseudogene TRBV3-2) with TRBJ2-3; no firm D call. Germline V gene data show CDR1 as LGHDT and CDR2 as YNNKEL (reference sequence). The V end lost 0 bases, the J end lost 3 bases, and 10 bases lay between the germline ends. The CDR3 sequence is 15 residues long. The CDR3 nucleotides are TGTGCCAGCAGCCAAGATCCTCGGAGTACAGATACGCAGTATTTT. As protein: CASSQDPRSTDTQYF.

The CDR3 loop is CASSLSRTAPNEKLFF. Here the CDR3 DNA reads TGTGCCAGCAGCTTATCTCGGACAGCCCCTAATGAAAAACTGTTTTTT. The chain recombines TRBV7-8 with TRBJ1-4; maybe TRBD1 (6 bases). There are 16 residues in the CDR3. V lost 2 bases and J 3 bases, leaving 13 bases between the germline ends. Germline-derived CDR1 and CDR2 are SGHVS and FQNEAQ.

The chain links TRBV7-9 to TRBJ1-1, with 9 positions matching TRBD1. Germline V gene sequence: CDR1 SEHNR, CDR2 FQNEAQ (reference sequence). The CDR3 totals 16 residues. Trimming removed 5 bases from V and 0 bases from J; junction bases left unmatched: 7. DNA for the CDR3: TGTGCCAGCAGCAACCAGGGGACAGGGATGAACACTGAAGCTTTCTTT. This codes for CASSNQGTGMNTEAFF.

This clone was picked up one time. CDR3 bases: TGTGCCAGCAGTGAGGTCCAGGGCCGTAATCAGCCCCAGCATTTT. This codes for CASSEVQGRNQPQHF. The V and J genes are TRBV2 and TRBJ1-5, with a tentative D call TRBD1 (5 bases). The CDR3 has 15 residues. Per germline, CDR1 SNHLY and CDR2 FYNNEI. V shed 3 bases and J shed 4 bases, with 13 bases lying between them.

The CDR3 loop reads CASSQVVNEKLFF. As DNA, the CDR3 is TGTGCCAGCAGCCAAGTAGTTAATGAAAAACTGTTTTTT. The chain has TRBV3-1 (or the pseudogene TRBV3-2) and TRBJ1-4; D is undetermined. The CDR3 sequence is 13 residues long. Germline V gene data show CDR1 as LGHDT and CDR2 as YNNKEL (reference sequence). V was cut by 1 base and J by 4 bases, with 4 bases left in between.

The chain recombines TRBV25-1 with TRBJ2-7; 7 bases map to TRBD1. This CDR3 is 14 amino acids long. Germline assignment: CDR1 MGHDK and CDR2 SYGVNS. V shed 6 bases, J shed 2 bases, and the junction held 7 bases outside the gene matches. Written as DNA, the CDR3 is TGTGCCAGCAGCCCACAGGGGTTCGCCTACGAGCAGTACTTC. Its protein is CASSPQGFAYEQYF.

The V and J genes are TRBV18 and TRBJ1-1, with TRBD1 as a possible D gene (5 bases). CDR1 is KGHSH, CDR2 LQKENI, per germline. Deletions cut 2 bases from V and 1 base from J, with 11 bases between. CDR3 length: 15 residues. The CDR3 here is CASSPADTKNTEAFF. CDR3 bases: TGTGCCAGCTCACCAGCGGACACTAAGAACACTGAAGCTTTCTTT.

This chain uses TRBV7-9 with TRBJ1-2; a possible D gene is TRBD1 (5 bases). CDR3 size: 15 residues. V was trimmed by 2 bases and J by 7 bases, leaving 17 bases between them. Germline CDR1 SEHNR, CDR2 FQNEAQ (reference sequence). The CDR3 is CASSLTQGGVFGYTF. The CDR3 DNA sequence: TGTGCCAGCAGCTTAACTCAGGGCGGTGTATTTGGCTACACCTTC. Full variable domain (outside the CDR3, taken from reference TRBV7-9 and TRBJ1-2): DTGVSQNPRHKITKRGQNVTFRCDPISEHNRLYWYRQTLGQGPEFLTYFQNEAQLEKSRLLSDRFSAERPKGSFSTLEIQRTEQGDSAMYLCASSLTQGGVFGYTFGSGTRLTVV.

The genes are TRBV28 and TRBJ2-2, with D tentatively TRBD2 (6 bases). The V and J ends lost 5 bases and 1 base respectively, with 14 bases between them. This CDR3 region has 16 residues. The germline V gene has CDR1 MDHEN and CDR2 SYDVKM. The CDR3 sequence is CASSARLGKNTGELFF. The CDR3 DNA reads TGTGCCAGCAGTGCCCGACTAGGGAAGAACACCGGGGAGCTGTTTTTT.

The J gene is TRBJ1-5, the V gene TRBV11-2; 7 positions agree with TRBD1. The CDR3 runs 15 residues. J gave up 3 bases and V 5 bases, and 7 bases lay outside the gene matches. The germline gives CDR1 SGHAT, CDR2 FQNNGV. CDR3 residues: CASSARQGDNQPQHF. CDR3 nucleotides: TGTGCCAGCAGCGCAAGACAGGGCGACAATCAGCCCCAGCATTTT.

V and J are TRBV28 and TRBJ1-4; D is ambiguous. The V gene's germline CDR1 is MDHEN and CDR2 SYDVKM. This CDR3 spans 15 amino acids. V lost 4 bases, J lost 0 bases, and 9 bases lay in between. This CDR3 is CASSSAGATNEKLFF. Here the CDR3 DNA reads TGTGCCAGCAGTTCAGCCGGGGCAACTAATGAAAAACTGTTTTTT.

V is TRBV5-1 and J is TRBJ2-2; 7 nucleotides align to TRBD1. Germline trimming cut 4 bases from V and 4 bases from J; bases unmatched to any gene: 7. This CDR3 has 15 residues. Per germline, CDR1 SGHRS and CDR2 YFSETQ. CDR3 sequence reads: CASSEGQVLTGELFF. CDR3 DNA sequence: TGCGCCAGCAGCGAAGGACAGGTACTCACCGGGGAGCTGTTTTTT.

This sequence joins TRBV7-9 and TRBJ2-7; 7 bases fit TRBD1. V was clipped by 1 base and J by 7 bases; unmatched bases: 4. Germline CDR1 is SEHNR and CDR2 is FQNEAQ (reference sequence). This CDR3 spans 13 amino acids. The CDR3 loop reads CASSLETGYEQYF. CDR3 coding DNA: TGTGCCAGCAGCTTAGAGACAGGGTATGAGCAGTACTTC.

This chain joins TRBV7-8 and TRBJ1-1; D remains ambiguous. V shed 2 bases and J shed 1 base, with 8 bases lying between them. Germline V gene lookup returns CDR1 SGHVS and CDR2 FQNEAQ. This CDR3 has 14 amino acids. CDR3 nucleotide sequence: TGTGCCAGCAGCTTACTTGGCCCGAACACTGAAGCTTTCTTT. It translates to CASSLLGPNTEAFF.

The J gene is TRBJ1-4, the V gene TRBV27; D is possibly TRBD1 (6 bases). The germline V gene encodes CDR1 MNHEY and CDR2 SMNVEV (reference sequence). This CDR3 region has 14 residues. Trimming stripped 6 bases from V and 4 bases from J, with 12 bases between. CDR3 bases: TGTGCCAGCAGACACGGACAGTTTAATGAAAAACTGTTTTTT. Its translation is CASRHGQFNEKLFF.

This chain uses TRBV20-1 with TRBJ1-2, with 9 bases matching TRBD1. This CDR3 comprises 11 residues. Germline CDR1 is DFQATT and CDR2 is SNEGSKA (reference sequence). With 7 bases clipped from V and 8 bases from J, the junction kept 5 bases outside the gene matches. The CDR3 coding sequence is TGCAGTGGCGGGACAGGGAGCGGCTACACCTTC. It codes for CSGGTGSGYTF.

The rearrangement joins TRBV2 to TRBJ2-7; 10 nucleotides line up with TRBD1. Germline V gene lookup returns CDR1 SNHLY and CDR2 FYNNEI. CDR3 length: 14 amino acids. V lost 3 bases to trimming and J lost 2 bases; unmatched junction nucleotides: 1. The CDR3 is CASSEDRGAYEQYF. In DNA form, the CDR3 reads TGTGCCAGCAGTGAGGACAGGGGGGCCTACGAGCAGTACTTC.

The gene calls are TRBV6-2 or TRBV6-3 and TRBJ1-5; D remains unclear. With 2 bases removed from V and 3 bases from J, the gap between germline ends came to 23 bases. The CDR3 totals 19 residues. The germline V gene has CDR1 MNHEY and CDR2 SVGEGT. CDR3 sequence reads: CASSYERGLLSAYNQPQHF. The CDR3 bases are TGTGCCAGCAGTTACGAGCGCGGTCTTTTATCGGCTTACAATCAGCCCCAGCATTTT.

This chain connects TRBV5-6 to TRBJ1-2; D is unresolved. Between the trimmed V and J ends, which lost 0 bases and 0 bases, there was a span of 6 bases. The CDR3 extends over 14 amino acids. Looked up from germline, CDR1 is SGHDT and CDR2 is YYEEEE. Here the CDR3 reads CASSLGESNYGYTF. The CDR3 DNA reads TGTGCCAGCAGCTTGGGAGAATCTAACTATGGCTACACCTTC.

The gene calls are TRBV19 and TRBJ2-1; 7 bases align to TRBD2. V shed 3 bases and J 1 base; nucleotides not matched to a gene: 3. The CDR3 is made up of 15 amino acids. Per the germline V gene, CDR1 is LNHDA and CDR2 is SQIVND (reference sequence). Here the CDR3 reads CASSIGAGSYNEQFF. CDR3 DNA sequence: TGTGCCAGTAGTATCGGAGCGGGGTCCTACAATGAGCAGTTCTTC.

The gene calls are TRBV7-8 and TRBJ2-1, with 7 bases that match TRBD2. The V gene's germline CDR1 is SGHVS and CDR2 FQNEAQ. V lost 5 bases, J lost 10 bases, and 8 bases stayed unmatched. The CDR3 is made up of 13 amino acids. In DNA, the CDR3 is TGTGCCAGCAGCCTCGGACTAGAAGGCGAGCAGTTCTTC. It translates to CASSLGLEGEQFF.

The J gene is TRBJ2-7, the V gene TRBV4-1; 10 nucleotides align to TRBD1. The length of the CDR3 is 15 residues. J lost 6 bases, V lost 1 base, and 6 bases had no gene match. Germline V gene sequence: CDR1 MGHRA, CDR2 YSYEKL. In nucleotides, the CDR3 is TGCGCCAGCAGCCAAGCGGGACAGGGGACTTTCGAGCAGTACTTC. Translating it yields CASSQAGQGTFEQYF.

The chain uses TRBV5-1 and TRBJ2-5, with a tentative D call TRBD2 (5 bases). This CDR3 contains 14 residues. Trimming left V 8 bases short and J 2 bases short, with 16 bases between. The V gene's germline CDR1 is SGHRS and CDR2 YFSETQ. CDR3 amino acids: CASYRGTFQETQYF. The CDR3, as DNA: TGCGCCAGTTACCGGGGAACCTTTCAAGAGACCCAGTACTTC.

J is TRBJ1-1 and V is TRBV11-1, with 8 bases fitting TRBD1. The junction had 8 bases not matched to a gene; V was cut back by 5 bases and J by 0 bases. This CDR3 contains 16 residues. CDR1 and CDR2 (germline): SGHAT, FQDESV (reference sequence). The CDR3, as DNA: TGTGCCAGCAGCCTAGGACAGGGAAAGATGAACACTGAAGCTTTCTTT. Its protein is CASSLGQGKMNTEAFF.